One sample yielded the 11 T cell receptor beta chains listed below, sequenced in a study of blood T cell repertoires in COVID-19. Sequencing was performed with immunoSEQ multiplex PCR; in TCRdb, only in-frame clones are kept and a portion is missing. This table holds roughly 150,000 clones, approximately 80% found once. Specimen: peripheral blood. All receptors come from a man between 60 and 70 years old with acute or convalescent COVID-19.

The rearrangement joins TRBV11-2 to TRBJ2-2; 7 bases fit TRBD1. Germline V gene sequence: CDR1 SGHAT, CDR2 FQNNGV. The CDR3 runs 15 residues. V lost 5 bases and J lost 0; bases outside the gene matches: 3. CDR3 DNA: TGTGCCAGCAGCCCGGGACAGACGAACACCGGGGAGCTGTTTTTT. Amino acids: CASSPGQTNTGELFF.

This clone showed up just once. The chain recombines TRBV9 with TRBJ2-7; 13 nucleotides align to TRBD2. Germline-derived CDR1 and CDR2 are SGDLS and YYNGEE. CDR3 length: 19 amino acids. J gave up 1 base and V 0 bases, and 10 bases lay outside the gene matches. The CDR3 sequence is CASSVGLGMGLAGSYEQYF. The DNA of the CDR3 is TGTGCCAGCAGCGTAGGATTAGGTATGGGACTAGCGGGATCCTACGAGCAGTACTTC.

The chain links TRBV6-5 to TRBJ2-3, with 9 bases aligning to TRBD2. The germline CDR1 and CDR2 sequences are MNHEY and SVGAGI. The length of the CDR3 is 15 residues. Losses at the gene ends were 4 bases for V and 2 bases for J; bases not matched to a gene: 4. CDR3 in DNA: TGTGCCAGCAGTTTCCGACTAGCGGCCACAGATACGCAGTATTTT. It codes for CASSFRLAATDTQYF.

The rearrangement links TRBV2 to TRBJ1-6, with a tentative D call TRBD1 (5 bases). The length of the CDR3 is 15 residues. Looked up from germline, CDR1 is SNHLY and CDR2 is FYNNEI. The ends were cut back, 6 bases at V and 7 bases at J, with 16 bases in the middle. This CDR3 is CASSQRGGTNSPLHF. The CDR3 nucleotides read TGTGCCAGCAGCCAACGGGGAGGGACCAATTCACCCCTCCACTTT.

In DNA form, the CDR3 reads TGTGCCAGCAGCTCCCCTAGCGGGGGGGCCAAAGAGACCCAGTACTTC. The encoded protein is CASSSPSGGAKETQYF. This chain links TRBV7-2 with TRBJ2-5, with 12 bases lining up with TRBD2. The CDR3 extends over 16 amino acids. J was trimmed by 3 bases and V by 4 bases; bases with no gene match: 6. Per germline, CDR1 SGHTA and CDR2 FQGNSA.

The gene calls are TRBV27 and TRBJ1-2; D gene uncertain. The ends were cut back, 1 base at V and 7 bases at J, with 10 bases in the middle. The CDR3 loop spans 13 amino acids. Germline V gene sequence: CDR1 MNHEY, CDR2 SMNVEV (reference sequence). CDR3 sequence reads: CASSLYPGSGYTF. The CDR3, as DNA: TGTGCCAGCAGTTTATACCCGGGTAGTGGCTACACCTTC.

V and J are TRBV19 and TRBJ2-2, with 8 bases identical to TRBD1. The CDR3 contains 17 residues. The junction had 8 bases not matched to a gene; V was cut back by 5 bases and J by 0 bases. Germline-derived CDR1 and CDR2 are LNHDA and SQIVND (reference sequence). This CDR3 reads CASSARDRPSNTGELFF. The DNA for the CDR3 is TGTGCCAGTAGTGCCCGGGACAGGCCATCGAACACCGGGGAGCTGTTTTTT.

This chain links TRBV19 with TRBJ1-4; TRBD1 matches 12 bases. Germline CDR1 LNHDA, CDR2 SQIVND (reference sequence). This CDR3 is 14 amino acids long. After removal of 5 bases from V and 10 bases from J, the junction contained 5 bases not matched to a gene. CDR3 in DNA: TGTGCCAGTAGTGTGGGACAGGGGGCGAGAAAACTGTTTTTT. Its protein product is CASSVGQGARKLFF.

This chain joins TRBV27 and TRBJ2-1, with D tentatively TRBD1 (6 bases). CDR3 size: 12 residues. Germline CDR1 reads MNHEY; CDR2 reads SMNVEV (reference sequence). Trimming cost V 7 bases and J 9 bases, with 13 bases left between them. The CDR3 region is CASTDRGIEQFF. CDR3 in DNA: TGTGCCAGCACCGATAGGGGGATTGAGCAGTTCTTC.

V is TRBV7-8 and J is TRBJ2-7; D perhaps matches TRBD1 (6 bases). There are 11 residues in the CDR3. CDR1 and CDR2 from the germline V gene are SGHVS and FQNEAQ. Trimming cost V 5 bases and J 6 bases, with 8 bases left between them. As DNA, the CDR3 is TGTGCCAGCAGCCAGGGGCGCGAGCAGTACTTC. It is translated as CASSQGREQYF.

The chain is built from TRBV4-3 and TRBJ1-2; TRBD1 matches 7 bases. Germline V lookup: CDR1 LGHNA, CDR2 YSLEER. Trimming took 4 bases from V and 0 from J; bases not matched to a gene: 5. The CDR3 extends over 15 amino acids. CDR3 nucleotides: TGCGCCAGCAGCCTCGGGACAGCCGCTAACTATGGCTACACCTTC. Translating gives CASSLGTAANYGYTF.